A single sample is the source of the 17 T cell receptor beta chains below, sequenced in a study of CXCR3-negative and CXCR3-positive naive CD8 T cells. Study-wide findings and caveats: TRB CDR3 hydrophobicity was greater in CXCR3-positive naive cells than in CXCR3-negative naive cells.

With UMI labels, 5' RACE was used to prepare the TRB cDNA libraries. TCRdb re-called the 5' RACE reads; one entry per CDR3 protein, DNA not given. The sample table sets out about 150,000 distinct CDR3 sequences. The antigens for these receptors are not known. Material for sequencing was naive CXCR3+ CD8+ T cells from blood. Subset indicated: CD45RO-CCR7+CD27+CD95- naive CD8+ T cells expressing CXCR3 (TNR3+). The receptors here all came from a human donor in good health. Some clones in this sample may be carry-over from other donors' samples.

CDR3 sequence reads: CASSLSIGPDEKLFF. The rearrangement links TRBV28 to TRBJ1-4; TCRdb lists TRBD1, though no DNA is available to test this call. There are 15 residues in the CDR3. Per the germline V gene, CDR1 is MDHEN and CDR2 is SYDVKM.

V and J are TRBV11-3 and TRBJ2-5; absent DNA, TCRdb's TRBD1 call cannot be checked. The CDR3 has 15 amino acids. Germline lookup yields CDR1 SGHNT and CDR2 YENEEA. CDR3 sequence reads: CASSTPGQNQETQYF.

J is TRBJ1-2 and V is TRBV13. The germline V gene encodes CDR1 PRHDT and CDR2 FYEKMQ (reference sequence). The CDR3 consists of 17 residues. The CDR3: CASSLGEMGIGNYGYTF.

CDR3: CASSPRTGPLDTQYF. The chain recombines TRBV28 with TRBJ2-3; the TCRdb call, TRBD1, lacks DNA for checking. CDR3 length equals 15 residues. Germline V CDR1 and CDR2: MDHEN, SYDVKM.

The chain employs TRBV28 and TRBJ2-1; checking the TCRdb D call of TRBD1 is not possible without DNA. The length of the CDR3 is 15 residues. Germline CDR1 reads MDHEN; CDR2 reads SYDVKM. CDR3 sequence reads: CASSLYVGASYEQFF.

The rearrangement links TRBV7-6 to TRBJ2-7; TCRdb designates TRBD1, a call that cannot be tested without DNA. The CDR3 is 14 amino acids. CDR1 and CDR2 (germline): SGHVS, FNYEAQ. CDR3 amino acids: CASSHGAGSYEQYF.

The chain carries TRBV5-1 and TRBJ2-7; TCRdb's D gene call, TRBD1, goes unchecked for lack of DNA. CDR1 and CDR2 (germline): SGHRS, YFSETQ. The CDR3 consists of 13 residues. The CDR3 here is CASSLVGGREQYF.

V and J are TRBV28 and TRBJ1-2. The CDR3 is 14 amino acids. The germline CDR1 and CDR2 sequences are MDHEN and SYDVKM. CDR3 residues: CASSFGAGRYGYTF.

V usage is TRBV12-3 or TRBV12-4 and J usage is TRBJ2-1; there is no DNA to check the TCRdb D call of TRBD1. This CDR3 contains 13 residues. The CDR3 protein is CASRGQILNEQFF.

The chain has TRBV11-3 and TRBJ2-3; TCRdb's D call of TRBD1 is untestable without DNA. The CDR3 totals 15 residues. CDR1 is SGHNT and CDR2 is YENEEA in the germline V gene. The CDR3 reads CASSLDGTNTDTQYF.

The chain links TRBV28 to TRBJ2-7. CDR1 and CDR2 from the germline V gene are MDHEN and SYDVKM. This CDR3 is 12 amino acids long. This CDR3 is CASSRPSYEQYF.

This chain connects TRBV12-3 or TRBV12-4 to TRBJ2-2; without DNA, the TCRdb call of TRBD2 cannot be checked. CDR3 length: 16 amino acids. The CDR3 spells CASSTLAGVNTVELFF.

The CDR3 spells CASSARGGYEQYF. The V call is TRBV5-1, the J call TRBJ2-7; as DNA is missing, the TRBD1 call by TCRdb cannot be tested. CDR3 length: 13 residues. CDR1 is SGHRS, CDR2 YFSETQ, per germline.

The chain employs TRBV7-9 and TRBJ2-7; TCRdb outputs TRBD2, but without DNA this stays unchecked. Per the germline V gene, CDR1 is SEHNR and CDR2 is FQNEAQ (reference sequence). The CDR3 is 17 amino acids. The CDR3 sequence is CASSLVLAGERTYEQYF.

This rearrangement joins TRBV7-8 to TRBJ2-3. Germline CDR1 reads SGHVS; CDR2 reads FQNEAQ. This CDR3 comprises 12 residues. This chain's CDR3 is CASSPGTDTQYF.

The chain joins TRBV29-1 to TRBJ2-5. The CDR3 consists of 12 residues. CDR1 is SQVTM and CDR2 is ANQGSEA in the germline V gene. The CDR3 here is CSVLGNQETQYF.

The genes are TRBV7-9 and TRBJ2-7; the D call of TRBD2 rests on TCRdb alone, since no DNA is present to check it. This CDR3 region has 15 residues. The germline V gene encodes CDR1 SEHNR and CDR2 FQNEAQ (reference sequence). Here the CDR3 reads CASSSRDFFTYEQYF.